This T cell receptor (beta chain) was sequenced during a study of T-cell reconstitution after alpha-beta-depleted transplantation in children. Study-wide results and limits: Reportedly, alpha-beta T cells present about two months post-transplant originated from several hundred expanded clones of graft origin.

To note about this clonotype: Its matching antigen is unknown.

Unique molecular identifiers were incorporated into the prepared TCRbeta library. TCRdb re-derived calls from the PCR reads in MiXCR, one entry per CDR3 protein. The sample comprises around 370,000 distinct CDR3 sequences, 16% of which are singletons, and roughly two fifths rests with the top ten. This receptor was obtained from a male patient aged 2 to 9 who had a stem cell transplant for acute lymphoblastic leukemia, so the T cells may come from the graft donor. The sequenced sample was PBMCs, mostly from graft donor cells, obtained 360 days after TCRalphabeta/CD19-depleted stem cell transplant.

The CDR3: CAWDPVGQPQHF. For the CDR3, the DNA is TGTGCCTGGGACCCTGTGGGTCAGCCCCAGCATTTT. The rearrangement links TRBV30 to TRBJ1-5, with no clear D. Germline loops: CDR1 GTSNPN, CDR2 SVGIG (reference sequence). The V and J ends lost 5 bases and 6 bases respectively, with 11 bases between them. The CDR3 consists of 12 residues.